This entry is about one T cell receptor (beta chain). The target of this receptor is not known. Nothing much larger sits one base from this clone, and base qualities are not available. The method behind the library was the immunoSEQ multiplex PCR assay. For the multiplex PCR, a mixture combining 60 forward primers for TCR Vbeta segments and 13 reverse primers for TCR Jbeta segments was used. A multiplex PCR assay on genomic DNA amplified the CDR3 region of rearranged TCR beta genes. Amplified TCR beta libraries were sequenced as 87-base-pair reads on the Illumina HiSeq System. The published analysis was carried out like this. A later analysis tallied roughly 80 million unique TCR beta chains across the approximately 670 repertoires, and roughly 11 million of those chains were shared by two or more donors. Raw reads were error-corrected and collapsed into unique sequences with a nearest-neighbor algorithm that merged closely related sequences to remove PCR and sequencing errors. V, D and J gene segments were assigned by aligning CDR3 sequences to IMGT reference sequences. For a sequence to be retained, at least a six-nucleotide match to both a V gene segment and a J gene segment was required. Rearrangements were classified as productive when the CDR3 lacked stop codons and remained in frame with V and J, and all other rearrangements were classified as non-productive. CDR3 was defined according to IMGT convention as the region running from the second conserved V-encoded cysteine to the conserved J-encoded phenylalanine. Sequences without an unambiguous match to a single V gene segment were excluded from the earlier analysis of a few hundred of the donors. In an earlier analysis of about 590 of the donors, a V segment was called functional when productive rearrangements were above 56.7%, and segregating when the standard deviation between donors exceeded 5%. To diagnose cytomegalovirus status from the catalog of TCR beta chain sequences, a statistical classification framework was built. In a later analysis, TCR nucleotide sequences were compared against IMGT/GENE-DB human TR gene sequences so that V and J genes could be assigned. In a later analysis, CDR3 sequences and most-parsimonious VDJ recombination scenarios were assigned using the TCRdist pipeline. In a later analysis, every TCR beta chain was defined by the combination of its CDR3 amino acid sequence and its V-gene family, and reads without a unique V-gene family were dropped. In a later analysis, 450 to 600 highly shared, low-generation-probability nucleotide sequences were removed to address suspected cross-contamination and a sequencing artifact. For each public chain, a later analysis derived a clonal expansion index from normalized ranks of inferred template counts within each repertoire. In a later analysis, generation probabilities were computed with a VDJ recombination model fitted to out-of-frame rearrangements, and the resulting probabilities were checked against IGoR. In a later analysis, TCR-TCR, TCR-HLA and TCR-CMV co-occurrence was scored with hypergeometric tests, and a repertoire-size bias correction was applied to TCR pairs. A later analysis estimated false discovery rates by permuting HLA or CMV assignments 20 times. In a later analysis, co-occurring TCRs were grouped using DBSCAN, with TCRdist sequence similarity added in when clustering inside HLA-allele-positive subsets. Repertoires with fewer than 30,000 or more than 120,000 public chains, plus five repertoires with anomalous nucleotide sharing, were excluded from co-occurrence clustering. TCRdb carries this immuneACCESS record with in-frame sequences only. Its versions omit some clonotypes, under half of them owing to an unresolved V gene in the studies checked, with the rest unexplained. Clone size and the V and J calls come from that table; the DNA yielded D and trimming. This sample has more than 110,000 clones in its table, and 80% of those were observed once. The biggest ten clones account for over 2% of the sample.

Reading from cysteine to phenylalanine, the CDR3 counts 14 amino acids. Only the CDR3 portion is preserved as DNA: 42 bases, with reading frame beginning at the first base. The germline V end is reduced by 3 bases and the J end by 4 bases; junction bases left unmatched: 2. Based on the germline V gene, the CDR1 and CDR2 sequences are SGDLS and YYNGEE. The source of the sample is a study of cytomegalovirus exposure and HLA in healthy donors (dated by TCRdb to 2016 to 2017). As for the study more broadly: An earlier analysis of approximately 590 of the donors reported 276 Gb of sequence data and some 100 million unique TCR beta sequences from some 180 million T cells. HLA typing included class I and class II loci at four-digit resolution. A later analysis re-examined previously published TCR beta repertoires from 610 or so donors and added high-resolution HLA genotyping to investigate patterns of TCR occurrence. To predict cytomegalovirus infection status, the study brought together high-throughput TCR immunosequencing, statistical association of individual TCRs with disease status, and machine learning. An earlier analysis of around 580 of the donors used high-throughput TCR beta sequencing to judge whether each TCR beta V gene segment behaved as functional or pseudogenic. Every discovery cohort repertoire had been produced on one sequencing platform. Rather than using new phenotypic data, the later analysis identified candidate immune exposures from TCR beta sequences and from how often those sequences occurred across donors. In addition to the first cohort of 666 subjects, a separate validation cohort of approximately 110 different subjects was used. The genetic ancestry cluster associated with self-reported Caucasian donors included roughly 84% of the approximately 410 genotyped donors. Typing coverage varied by locus: about 620-630 donors for A, B, C, DRB1 and DQB1; about 520 for DQA1; around 610 for DPA1; about 450 for DPB1. Approximately 300 gigabases of sequencing data and around 85 million unique TCR sequences made up an early release that covered around 640 HLA-typed donors. Among about 360 genotyped donors of the cohort, an average of about 240,000 unique TCR beta nucleotide sequences were sequenced per donor, roughly 20% of them non-productive. Genome-wide SNP genotypes for about 60% of the roughly 700 donors were used in a later genetic analysis, which treated that subset as a discovery cohort. Donor age, sex, ethnicity and CMV serostatus were compiled alongside the repertoire data. About five DR-DQ haplotypes were treated as single units for association and clustering because of strong linkage in the cohort. The study aimed to test whether cataloging public T cell receptors could reveal signatures of past pathogen exposure. Using immunosequencing, the study profiled T cell repertoires from 640 or so subjects and related those repertoires to cytomegalovirus serostatus. Paper-wide results and their limitations: Because HLA typing was missing for some donors at each locus, association tests included only the typed subset. A later genetic analysis associated a missense DCLRE1C variant with V-gene and J-gene trimming of TCR beta chains, and an independent cohort replicated the association. In a later analysis, TCR association rates were found to vary across HLA loci, with the most associated TCRs seen for DRB1 alleles and the fewest for HLA-C alleles. The classifier was reported to diagnose cytomegalovirus status with high specificity and sensitivity in both the original and validation cohorts. A few of the identified cytomegalovirus-associated TCR beta chains were confirmed in vitro to be specific for cytomegalovirus antigens. In a later analysis, HLA-associated TCR beta chains were found to be more clonally expanded and to have lower generation probabilities than equally common non-associated chains. A further reported finding was that TCR beta sequences accurately predicted the HLA-A and HLA-B alleles for most subjects in the first cohort. At a false discovery rate of 0.05, a later analysis linked 15,000 to 20,000 TCR beta sequences to specific HLA alleles. Several of the top co-occurrence clusters appeared to be linked to parvovirus B19, influenza, CMV and Epstein-Barr virus, according to a later analysis. The study listed 150 to 200 TCR beta chains as associated with cytomegalovirus. The 87-base-pair reads could not distinguish some IMGT-functional V segments, including TRBV6-2 and TRBV6-3, so those segments were excluded. Roughly uniform sequencing depth across donors was assumed in presence/absence analyses, although this assumption may not hold. Broadly in line with IMGT annotations, most TCR beta V segments showed up in productive rearrangements about 90% or about 30% of the time in an earlier analysis of several hundred of the donors. In a later genetic analysis, fewer N-insertions in productive TCRs were reported among donors in an Asian-associated ancestry cluster than the roughly 640-donor mean. Because counts were too low, about 17 rarely observed V segments, including chromosome 9 orphons, were excluded from the earlier analysis of 500 to 700 of the donors. According to the authors, the approach could potentially be generalized to other disease states and immunological phenotypes. Immune exposure information for the cohort was limited to CMV serostatus. While some public TCRs were present in many individuals, most TCR sequences turned up only very rarely across donors. A later analysis found that most CMV-associated TCR beta chains appeared HLA-restricted, with HLA associations seemingly driven largely by CMV exposure. When HLA alleles, especially DR and DQ, strongly co-occurred, attributing TCR associations to individual alleles was difficult. The sequencing pipeline was judged likely to have produced a cluster of highly shared sequence variants as a technical artifact. Only TCR beta chains were sequenced in this cohort, and the absence of alpha or paired-chain data limited detectable features. Linkage disequilibrium might explain the correlated functional status among segregating V segments, but an unknown experimental factor could not be excluded.

The cohort comprised some 700 healthy bone marrow donors. At the time of sampling, all cohort members were nominally healthy, though unrecorded immune exposures were likely present. The donor tested CMV seronegative and was one of the 352 seronegative cohort members. Every donor gave a peripheral blood sample, and the peripheral blood mononuclear cells from that sample were used for TCR beta sequencing. Genomic DNA was extracted from the blood cell samples with the Qiagen DNeasy Blood Extraction Kit. The TCR comes from a man younger than 45 in good health and CMV-seronegative. The chain was built from TRBV9 and TRBJ2-3; 10 of the junction bases match TRBD1. Sequencing was carried out using PBMCs. DNA sequence: TGTGCCAGCAGCGCCGGGACAGGGGCAGATACGCAGTATTTT. It specifies CASSAGTGADTQYF. Supplemented by the reference TRBV9 and TRBJ2-3 proteins around the CDR3, the complete variable domain is DSGVTQTPKHLITATGQRVTLRCSPRSGDLSVYWYQQSLDQGLQFLIQYYNGEERAKGNILERFSAQQFPDLHSELNLSSLELGDSALYFCASSAGTGADTQYFGPGTRLTVL.